The 20 T cell receptor beta chains below come from one sample, sequenced in a study of radiation and T cells in renal cell carcinoma. Sequencing was performed with immunoSEQ multiplex PCR; in TCRdb, only in-frame clones are kept and a portion is missing. The sample consists of about 130,000 clones, approximately 80% of them appearing once. Documented time point: blood 2 weeks post-SBRT. The treatment denotes: 15 Gy SBRT to primary tumor, nephrectomy 4 weeks later. Sequenced material: blood, taken from a patient whose treatment included radiotherapy and nephrectomy. Source of these receptors: a woman aged 55-69 years with renal cell carcinoma.

This clone was observed a single time. The chain carries TRBV7-9 and TRBJ1-2; 9 nucleotides agree with TRBD1. This CDR3 has 16 residues. V shed 0 bases and J 6 bases; nucleotides not matched to a gene: 8. The germline V gene has CDR1 SEHNR and CDR2 FQNEAQ (reference sequence). The CDR3 sequence is CASSLANPGQGHGYTF. CDR3 nucleotide sequence: TGTGCCAGCAGCTTAGCTAACCCGGGACAGGGACATGGCTACACCTTC.

J is TRBJ2-7 and V is TRBV2, with D possibly called TRBD1 or TRBD2 (5 bases each). CDR1 and CDR2 from the germline V gene are SNHLY and FYNNEI. Trimming cost V 3 bases and J 0 bases, with 18 bases left between them. This CDR3 region has 17 residues. Here the CDR3 DNA reads TGTGCCAGCAGTGAGTTGTCGGGGCATTCAACCTCCTACGAGCAGTACTTC. Translation gives CASSELSGHSTSYEQYF.

A few counts support this clone. This CDR3 reads CASSLEGNTEAFF. CDR3 DNA: TGCGCCAGCAGCTTGGAGGGGAACACTGAAGCTTTCTTT. V is TRBV5-1 and J is TRBJ1-1; unclear D gene. The CDR3 is 13 residues long. Germline V gene data show CDR1 as SGHRS and CDR2 as YFSETQ. Trimming cost V 0 bases and J 1 base, with 4 bases left between them.

The V and J genes are TRBV19 and TRBJ1-3; the D is unclear. Germline loops: CDR1 LNHDA, CDR2 SQIVND (reference sequence). This CDR3 is 15 amino acids long. The V gene lost 3 bases and the J gene lost 0 bases, with 9 bases spanning the gap. The CDR3 loop reads CASSMGIVSGNTIYF. The CDR3 bases are TGTGCCAGTAGTATGGGTATAGTCTCTGGAAACACCATATATTTT.

The V and J genes are TRBV18 and TRBJ1-2; unclear D gene. CDR3 size: 12 residues. V was trimmed by 3 bases and J by 7 bases, leaving 9 bases between them. Germline CDR1 KGHSH, CDR2 LQKENI. CDR3 nucleotides: TGTGCCAGCTCACCCGACGGATCTGGCTACACCTTC. Its translation: CASSPDGSGYTF.

The gene calls are TRBV9 and TRBJ1-2; D is ambiguous. The CDR3 loop spans 15 amino acids. Trimming removed 4 bases at V and 3 bases at J, with 16 bases between. Germline V gene sequence: CDR1 SGDLS, CDR2 YYNGEE. This CDR3 reads CASSTPFGRYYGYTF. CDR3 nucleotides: TGTGCCAGCAGCACCCCGTTTGGGAGATACTATGGCTACACCTTC.

The genes are TRBV9 and TRBJ1-1; D unresolved. CDR1 and CDR2 (germline): SGDLS, YYNGEE. The CDR3 loop spans 14 amino acids. The V and J ends lost 4 bases and 1 base respectively, with 11 bases between them. The CDR3 DNA reads as TGTGCCAGCAGCCCCTGGTCACGGAACACTGAAGCTTTCTTT. This codes for CASSPWSRNTEAFF.

The V gene is TRBV29-1, the J gene TRBJ2-5; 7 bases map to TRBD1. This CDR3 has 15 residues. V was pared by 6 bases and J by 4 bases, with 14 bases of the junction left unmatched. The germline V gene has CDR1 SQVTM and CDR2 ANQGSEA. The CDR3 nucleotides are TGCAGCGTCTTAGGGGGCCCGTCGCCGGTAGAGACCCAGTACTTC. This codes for CSVLGGPSPVETQYF.

The rearrangement uses TRBV5-1 and TRBJ2-3; 11 bases match TRBD2. Germline assignment: CDR1 SGHRS and CDR2 YFSETQ. The J segment lost 9 bases and the V segment lost 3 bases, leaving 9 bases of the junction unmatched. The length of the CDR3 is 15 residues. Written as DNA, the CDR3 is TGCGCCAGCAGCTGGGAGACTAGCGGGGCTCAGACGCAGTATTTT. Protein product: CASSWETSGAQTQYF. Full variable domain (outside the CDR3, taken from reference TRBV5-1 and TRBJ2-3): KAGVTQTPRYLIKTRGQQVTLSCSPISGHRSVSWYQQTPGQGLQFLFEYFSETQRNKGNFPGRFSGRQFSNSRSEMNVSTLELGDSALYLCASSWETSGAQTQYFGPGTRLTVL.

This chain links TRBV7-9 with TRBJ2-7, with D unresolved. V lost 1 base to trimming and J lost 7 bases, with 11 bases between them. CDR3 length equals 13 residues. From germline, CDR1 is SEHNR and CDR2 FQNEAQ (reference sequence). CDR3 in amino acids: CASSLDDRWEQYF. The CDR3 DNA reads as TGTGCCAGCAGCTTAGATGACCGGTGGGAGCAGTACTTC.

As DNA, the CDR3 is TGTGCCGTACGTCGATTAGGGCAGGGGGAGACCCAGTACTTC. Its translation is CAVRRLGQGETQYF. The V and J genes are TRBV25-1 and TRBJ2-5; D is perhaps TRBD1 (6 bases). The germline V and J ends were trimmed by 11 bases and 5 bases, with 21 bases remaining between them. This CDR3 region has 14 residues. Germline CDR1 is MGHDK and CDR2 is SYGVNS.

This rearrangement joins TRBV7-9 to TRBJ1-2, with a weak D call TRBD1 (6 bases). The V end was cut by 2 bases, the J end by 4 bases, with 11 bases between. Germline V gene sequence: CDR1 SEHNR, CDR2 FQNEAQ (reference sequence). The CDR3 consists of 14 residues. CDR3: CASSLSEGVYGYTF. In DNA form, the CDR3 reads TGTGCCAGCAGCTTATCGGAGGGGGTCTATGGCTACACCTTC.

In DNA form, the CDR3 reads TGTGCCAGCAGCTTAAGCGCCGTAGGGCTAGCGGTTTTGTCAGATACGCAGTATTTT. As protein: CASSLSAVGLAVLSDTQYF. The chain recombines TRBV7-3 with TRBJ2-3; 7 bases match TRBD2. The CDR3 contains 19 residues. V was pared by 1 base and J by 4 bases, with 17 bases of the junction left unmatched. Germline values: CDR1 SGHTA, CDR2 FQGTGA.

The rearrangement joins TRBV7-9 to TRBJ2-1; 9 bases match TRBD1. With V trimmed by 4 bases and J by 5 bases, 3 bases remained unmatched. Germline CDR1 reads SEHNR; CDR2 reads FQNEAQ (reference sequence). CDR3 size: 14 residues. Here the CDR3 DNA reads TGTGCCAGCAGCTCGGGACAGGGTGACAATGAGCAGTTCTTC. Translation gives CASSSGQGDNEQFF.

This clone occurred a few times. The chain uses TRBV27 and TRBJ1-1; 9 bases align to TRBD1. V trimming: 6 bases; J trimming: 5 bases; junction bases outside the gene matches: 10. CDR3 length equals 15 residues. Germline CDR1 reads MNHEY; CDR2 reads SMNVEV (reference sequence). The chain's CDR3 is CASRDKQGAETEAFF. CDR3 in DNA: TGTGCCAGCAGGGATAAACAGGGGGCCGAAACTGAAGCTTTCTTT.

To note about this clone: Other nucleotide sequences from this sample produce the same CDR3. This chain joins TRBV5-1 and TRBJ1-2; maybe TRBD1 (5 bases). Trimming took 1 base from V and 6 from J, leaving 10 bases between them. Germline-derived CDR1 and CDR2 are SGHRS and YFSETQ. This CDR3 has 13 residues. The CDR3 protein is CASSLQGENGYTF. CDR3 in DNA: TGCGCCAGCAGCTTGCAGGGAGAGAATGGCTACACCTTC.

This clone was counted only a few times. This rearrangement joins TRBV6-1 to TRBJ1-6, with D possibly TRBD1 on 5 matching bases. Trimming shortened V by 0 bases and J by 9 bases, and 12 bases separated the two germline ends. This CDR3 has 15 amino acids. The germline CDR1 and CDR2 sequences are MNHNS and SASEGT. CDR3 bases: TGTGCCAGCAGTGAAGCGTCCGGGGCTGGTTCACCCCTCCACTTT. Translation gives CASSEASGAGSPLHF.

V and J are TRBV20-1 and TRBJ1-1; D unclear. This CDR3 spans 11 amino acids. The V gene lost 7 bases and the J gene lost 4 bases, with 10 bases spanning the gap. From germline, CDR1 is DFQATT and CDR2 SNEGSKA (reference sequence). CDR3 sequence: CSGAYGTEAFF. CDR3 sequence (DNA): TGCAGTGGAGCCTACGGCACTGAAGCTTTCTTT.

The V and J genes are TRBV7-3 and TRBJ2-2; 10 positions agree with TRBD1. Germline V gene data show CDR1 as SGHTA and CDR2 as FQGTGA. This CDR3 is built from 15 residues. The V gene end was trimmed by 4 bases and the J gene end by 5 bases; junction bases not matched to a gene: 4. The CDR3 nucleotides read TGTGCCAGCAGCTCCCGGACAGGGGGGACCGGGGAGCTGTTTTTT. This sequence encodes CASSSRTGGTGELFF.

This chain uses TRBV6-1 with TRBJ1-1; D is uncertain. The germline V gene has CDR1 MNHNS and CDR2 SASEGT. Trimming cost V 2 bases and J 1 base, with 5 bases left between them. There are 13 residues in the CDR3. CDR3 residues: CASSENWNTEAFF. The CDR3, as DNA: TGTGCCAGCAGTGAAAACTGGAACACTGAAGCTTTCTTT.